A selection of T cell receptor beta chains follows, all from one sample in a study of shared T cell receptors in the human thymus. TCRdb's table, derived via immunoSEQ multiplex PCR, lists solely in-frame clones and lacks some. The sample yields more than 550,000 clones, 80% to 90% seen once. The data also belong to a second study, concerning human thymus T cells.

Sequenced: thymocytes. These receptor sequences come from a girl less than two years old with a congenital heart defect. The CDR3 runs from the conserved cysteine through the conserved F or W. A D gene is named only where the DNA matches it firmly. Expanded clones get a size class; other rows say once, few or many, or leave the size out.

V,D,size,J,DNA,CDR3
TRBV4-1,TRBD1,few,TRBJ1-1,TGCGCCAGCAGCCAAGTGGCCCGAAACAGGGGGCTTATCGACACTGAAGCTTTCTTT,CASSQVARNRGLIDTEAFF
TRBV5-1,-,-,TRBJ2-5,TGCGCCAGCAGCTCTGTCGCGGCTTTGGAGACCCAGTACTTC,CASSSVAALETQYF
TRBV11-2,-,-,TRBJ2-6,TGTGCCAGCAGCCCCCCGCGTGGGGCCAACGTCCTGACTTTC,CASSPPRGANVLTF
TRBV28,-,-,TRBJ1-2,TGTGCCAGCAGTATACAGGTGGGGTATGGCTACACCTTC,CASSIQVGYGYTF
TRBV29-1,-,few,TRBJ2-7,TGCAGCGTCGGGTCTTCCTACGAGCAGTACTTC,CSVGSSYEQYF
TRBV6-1,TRBD1,-,TRBJ1-2,TGTGCCAGCAGTGAATGTTGGGACAGGGCCTATGGCTACACCTTC,CASSECWDRAYGYTF
TRBV5-8,-,-,TRBJ1-2,TGTGCCAGCAGCTTGCGGTCTAGGGAGGCTTTATCGTATGGTGGCTACACCTTC,CASSLRSREALSYGGYTF
TRBV2,-,-,TRBJ1-2,TGTGCCAGCAGCCGACGAGGATGTGGCTACACCTTC,CASSRRGCGYTF
TRBV2,-,-,TRBJ2-2,TGTGCCAGCATGTTGGGCAGGATAGTCCCTCACGGGGAGCTGTTTTTT,CASMLGRIVPHGELFF
TRBV4-3,-,-,TRBJ2-5,TGCGCCAGCAGCCAGACGGGACACCCCACAAATGAGACCCAGTACTTC,CASSQTGHPTNETQYF
TRBV6-1,-,-,TRBJ2-7,TGTGCCAGCAGTGAAACCCCGTTAGGCAGGATCTACTACGAGCAGTACTTC,CASSETPLGRIYYEQYF
TRBV28,-,-,TRBJ2-1,TGTGCCAGCAGCCTAGAGGGTTACAATGAGCAGTTCTTC,CASSLEGYNEQFF
TRBV6-5,TRBD1,-,TRBJ2-3,TGTGCCAGCAGTTCAGGGGACAGCCCTAGCACAGATACGCAGTATTTT,CASSSGDSPSTDTQYF
TRBV28,-,-,TRBJ2-1,TGTGCCAGCAGTCCGACTACTAGCCCCCCGTGGTGTGAGCAGTTCTTC,CASSPTTSPPWCEQFF
TRBV19,-,-,TRBJ1-5,TGTGCCAGTAGTATCCAGGGTGGTTGGAATCAGCCCCAGCATTTT,CASSIQGGWNQPQHF
TRBV15,-,-,TRBJ2-7,TGTGCCACCAGCCAACTTCGACAGTTCCGGAAGCAGTACTTC,CATSQLRQFRKQYF
TRBV6-5,TRBD1,-,TRBJ1-1,TGTGCCAGCAGTCGGTCCCAGGGGGCGAGTACTGAAGCTTTCTTT,CASSRSQGASTEAFF
TRBV10-2,-,-,TRBJ1-2,TGCGCCAGCACCGAAAAAACAGGGAGATTCGCTGGCTACACCTTC,CASTEKTGRFAGYTF
TRBV7-9,-,-,TRBJ1-1,TGTGCCAGCAGCTTAGATGGGGAGGCCACTGAAGCTTTCTTT,CASSLDGEATEAFF
TRBV2,-,once,TRBJ2-3,TGTGCCAGCAGTGAAGCGCGAAATGGAGCGCAGTATTTT,CASSEARNGAQYF
TRBV28,TRBD1,-,TRBJ1-1,TGTGCCAGCAGTTTGGCGACGGGGGGGACAGGGAAAAAGAACACTGAAGCTTTCTTT,CASSLATGGTGKKNTEAFF
TRBV27,-,-,TRBJ2-7,TGTGCCAGCAGTTCAAACCCTCGAAACAGGACCCGTAGCTCCTACGAGCAGTACTTC,CASSSNPRNRTRSSYEQYF
TRBV4-1,TRBD1,-,TRBJ1-6,TGCGCCAGCAGCCAACGCACAGGGGGCACGGGAGATTCACCCCTCCACTTT,CASSQRTGGTGDSPLHF
TRBV2,TRBD1,-,TRBJ1-1,TGTGCCAGCAGTGCGGACAGGACTAACACTGAAGCTTTCTTT,CASSADRTNTEAFF
TRBV6-1,TRBD1,-,TRBJ2-4,TGTGCCAGCAGTGGACCGGGACAGGGGGCGCCCGGGGCCAAAAACATTCAGTACTTC,CASSGPGQGAPGAKNIQYF
TRBV6-1,-,-,TRBJ1-2,TGTGCCAGCAGTTCAGGACAACTTAACTATGGCTACACCTTC,CASSSGQLNYGYTF
TRBV27,TRBD1,-,TRBJ1-3,TGTGCCAGCAGTACAACGACAGGGCAATTCTCTGGAAACACCATATATTTT,CASSTTTGQFSGNTIYF
TRBV7-6,TRBD1,-,TRBJ1-5,TGTGCCAGCAGCCAGGACAGGCTCAATCAGCCCCAGCATTTT,CASSQDRLNQPQHF
TRBV6-4,TRBD1,-,TRBJ1-2,TGTGCCAGCAGTGAGGAACCGGACAGGGGAATTTATGGCTACACCTTC,CASSEEPDRGIYGYTF
TRBV7-3,TRBD1,-,TRBJ2-7,TGTGCCAGCAGCTTAGACCCTGGGACAGGGTTTGGGGAACCCTACGAGCAGTACTTC,CASSLDPGTGFGEPYEQYF
TRBV11-2,-,-,TRBJ1-1,TGTGCCAGCAGCTACGGGAGGAACACTGAAGCTTTCTTT,CASSYGRNTEAFF
TRBV14,-,-,TRBJ2-1,TGTGCCAGCAGCCAAGAGCCGACAGGTCTTTATGCGTTCTTC,CASSQEPTGLYAFF
TRBV10-3,-,-,TRBJ1-5,TGTGCCACGGGGGATCAGGGTAGCAATCAGCCCCAGCATTTT,CATGDQGSNQPQHF
TRBV6-1,-,-,TRBJ2-7,TGTGCGACAGCGCCGGGTGAGCAGTACTTC,CATAPGEQYF
TRBV6-1,-,-,TRBJ2-7,TGTGCCAGCAGTGATCCGGGGAGCTACGAGCAGTACTTC,CASSDPGSYEQYF
TRBV4-1,-,-,TRBJ2-1,TGCGCCAGCAGCCAAGGACAACAGATAAACTACAATGAGCAGTTCTTC,CASSQGQQINYNEQFF
TRBV18,TRBD1,few,TRBJ2-7,TGTGCCAGCTCACCCCACGGGACAGGGGGTATCAACGAGCAGTACTTC,CASSPHGTGGINEQYF
TRBV5-1,-,once,TRBJ2-3,TGCGCCAGCAGCTTGTTGGGAGGCACAGATACGCAGTATTTT,CASSLLGGTDTQYF